A selection of T cell receptor beta chains follows, all from one sample in a study of T cell changes during pregnancy in multiple sclerosis. Assay used: immunoSEQ multiplex PCR; TCRdb lists only in-frame clones, some missing. Among around 66,000 clones listed, 75% to 95% were seen once. The source was peripheral blood, collected in the third trimester of pregnancy. The receptor source for this set is a female donor in good health, enrolled as a control in a pregnancy study. CDR3s include the opening cysteine and the closing phenylalanine or tryptophan.

V	J	CDR3
TRBV15	TRBJ2-1	CATSSRDLDNEQFF
TRBV4-1	TRBJ1-1	CASSPTTSTEAFF
TRBV6-5	TRBJ2-2	CASSYRPETGELFF
TRBV5-8	TRBJ2-7	CASSSRGLTYEQYF
TRBV6-5	TRBJ1-2	CASSYSSGGNPYGYTF
TRBV6-5	TRBJ1-2	CASSSQGPGYGYTF
TRBV5-1	TRBJ1-1	CASSRYRGPTEAFF
TRBV28	TRBJ1-2	CASILQGALDGYTF
TRBV7-8	TRBJ2-7	CASSPRASSYEQYF
TRBV5-1	TRBJ1-4	CASSLGGQNEKLFF
TRBV5-4	TRBJ2-5	CASSVDRRILRETQYF
TRBV6-6	TRBJ2-5	CASRGSGEETQYF
TRBV5-8	TRBJ2-7	CASSFSGTTAYEQYF
TRBV9	TRBJ2-3	CASSASLAGLHTDTQYF
TRBV2	TRBJ2-5	CASTRGLFQETQYF
TRBV28	TRBJ1-2	CASSLPTGQGVGYGYTF
TRBV19	TRBJ2-1	CASSIDSSSYNEQFF
TRBV27	TRBJ2-7	CASSTSGLAGGGEQYF
TRBV5-4	TRBJ1-4	CASKRARGEKLFF
TRBV19	TRBJ2-3	CASSPDGTDTQYF
TRBV11-2	TRBJ2-2	CASSFSGRRTGELFF
TRBV28	TRBJ2-5	CASILSGREETQYF
TRBV11-3	TRBJ1-2	CASSSGPGRGAQDGYTF
TRBV15	TRBJ2-5	CATSRAPTGETQYF
TRBV6-1	TRBJ2-5	CASSEASGAQETQYF
TRBV18	TRBJ2-7	CASSPLGQGAWEQYF
TRBV7-6	TRBJ2-2	CASSLGDRNTGELFF
TRBV7-6	TRBJ2-7	CASSLLRQGGVYYEQYF
TRBV19	TRBJ2-3	CASKDSSATDTQYF
TRBV20-1	TRBJ2-3	CSALISDTQYF
TRBV28	TRBJ1-2	CASRRGTGVGYGYTF
TRBV2	TRBJ1-4	CASSGAPANEKLFF